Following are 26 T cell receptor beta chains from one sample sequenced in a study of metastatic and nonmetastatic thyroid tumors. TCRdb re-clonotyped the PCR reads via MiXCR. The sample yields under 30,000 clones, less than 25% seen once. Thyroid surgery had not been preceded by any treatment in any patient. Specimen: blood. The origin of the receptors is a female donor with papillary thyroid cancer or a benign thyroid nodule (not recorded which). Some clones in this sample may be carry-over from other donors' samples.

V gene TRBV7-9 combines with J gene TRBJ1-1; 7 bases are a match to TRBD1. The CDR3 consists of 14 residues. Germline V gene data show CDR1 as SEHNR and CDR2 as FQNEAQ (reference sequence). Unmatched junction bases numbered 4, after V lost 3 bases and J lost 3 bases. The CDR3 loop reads CASSFGQGDTEAFF. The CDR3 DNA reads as TGTGCCAGCAGCTTTGGGCAGGGGGACACTGAAGCTTTCTTT.

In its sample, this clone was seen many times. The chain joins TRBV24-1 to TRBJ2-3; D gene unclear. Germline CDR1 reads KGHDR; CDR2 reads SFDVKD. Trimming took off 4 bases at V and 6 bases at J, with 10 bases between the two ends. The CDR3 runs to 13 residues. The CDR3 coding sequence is TGTGCCACCAGTGACGAAAAGTCGGATACGCAGTATTTT. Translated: CATSDEKSDTQYF.

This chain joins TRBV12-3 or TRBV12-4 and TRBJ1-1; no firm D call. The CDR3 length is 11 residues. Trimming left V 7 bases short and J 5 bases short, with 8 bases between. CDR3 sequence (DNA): TGTGCCAGCAACTTAAATACTGAAGCTTTCTTT. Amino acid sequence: CASNLNTEAFF.

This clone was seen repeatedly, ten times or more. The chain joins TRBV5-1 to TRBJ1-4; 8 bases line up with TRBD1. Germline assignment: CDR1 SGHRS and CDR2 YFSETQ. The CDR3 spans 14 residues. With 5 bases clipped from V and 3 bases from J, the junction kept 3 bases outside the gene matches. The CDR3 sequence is CASSRDRSNEKLFF. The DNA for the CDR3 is TGCGCCAGCAGTCGGGACAGGTCTAATGAAAAACTGTTTTTT. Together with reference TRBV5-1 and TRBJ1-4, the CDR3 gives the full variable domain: KAGVTQTPRYLIKTRGQQVTLSCSPISGHRSVSWYQQTPGQGLQFLFEYFSETQRNKGNFPGRFSGRQFSNSRSEMNVSTLELGDSALYLCASSRDRSNEKLFFGSGTQLSVL.

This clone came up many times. The DNA for the CDR3 is TGTGCCAGCAGCTTAGGCGGGAGGGGGAATACGCAGTATTTT. Translation: CASSLGGRGNTQYF. The gene calls are TRBV11-1 and TRBJ2-3, with 9 positions matching TRBD2. The trim removed 1 base at V and 7 bases at J, leaving 3 bases unmatched. Germline V gene lookup returns CDR1 SGHAT and CDR2 FQDESV (reference sequence). The CDR3 consists of 14 residues.

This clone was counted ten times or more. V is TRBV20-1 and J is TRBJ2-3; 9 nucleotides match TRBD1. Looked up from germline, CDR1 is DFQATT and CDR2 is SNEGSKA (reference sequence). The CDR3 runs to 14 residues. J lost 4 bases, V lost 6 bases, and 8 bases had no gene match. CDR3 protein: CSADQDRGSDTQYF. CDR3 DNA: TGCAGTGCGGACCAGGACAGGGGATCAGATACGCAGTATTTT.

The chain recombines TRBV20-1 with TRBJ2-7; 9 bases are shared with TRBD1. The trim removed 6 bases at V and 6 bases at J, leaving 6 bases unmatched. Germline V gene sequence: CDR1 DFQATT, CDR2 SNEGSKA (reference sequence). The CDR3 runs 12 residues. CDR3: CSARDRVAEQYF. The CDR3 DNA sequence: TGCAGTGCCAGGGACAGGGTAGCCGAGCAGTACTTC.

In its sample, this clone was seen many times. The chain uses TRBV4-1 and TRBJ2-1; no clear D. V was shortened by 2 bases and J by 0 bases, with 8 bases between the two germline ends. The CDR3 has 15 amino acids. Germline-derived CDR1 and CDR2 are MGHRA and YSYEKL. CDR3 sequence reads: CASSQPGNSYNEQFF. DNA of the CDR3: TGCGCCAGCAGCCAACCGGGTAACTCCTACAATGAGCAGTTCTTC.

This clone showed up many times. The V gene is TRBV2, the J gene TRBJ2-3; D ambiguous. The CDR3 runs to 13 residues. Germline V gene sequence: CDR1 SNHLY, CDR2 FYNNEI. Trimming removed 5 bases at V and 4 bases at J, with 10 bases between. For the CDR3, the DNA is TGTGCCAGCAGTAGACAAACGGCAGATACGCAGTATTTT. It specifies CASSRQTADTQYF.

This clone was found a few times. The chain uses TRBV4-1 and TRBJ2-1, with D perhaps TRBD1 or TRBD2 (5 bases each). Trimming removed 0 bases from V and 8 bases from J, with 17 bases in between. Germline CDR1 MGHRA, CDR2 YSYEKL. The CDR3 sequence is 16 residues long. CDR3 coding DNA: TGCGCCAGCAGCCAAGAAACTGGGGCCGTCGGGGATGAGCAGTTCTTC. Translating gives CASSQETGAVGDEQFF.

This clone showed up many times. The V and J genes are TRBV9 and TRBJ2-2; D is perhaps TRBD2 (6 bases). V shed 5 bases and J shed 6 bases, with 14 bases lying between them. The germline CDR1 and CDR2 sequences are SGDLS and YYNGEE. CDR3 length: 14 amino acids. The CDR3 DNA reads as TGTGCCAGCAGGTCTGGGCGGGGCCCCGGGGAGCTGTTTTTT. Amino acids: CASRSGRGPGELFF. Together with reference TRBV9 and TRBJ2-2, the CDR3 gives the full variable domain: DSGVTQTPKHLITATGQRVTLRCSPRSGDLSVYWYQQSLDQGLQFLIQYYNGEERAKGNILERFSAQQFPDLHSELNLSSLELGDSALYFCASRSGRGPGELFFGEGSRLTVL.

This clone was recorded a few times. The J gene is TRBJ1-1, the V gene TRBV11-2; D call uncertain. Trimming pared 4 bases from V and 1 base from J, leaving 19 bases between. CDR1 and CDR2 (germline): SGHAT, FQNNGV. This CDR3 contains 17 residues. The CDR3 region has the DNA TGTGCCAGCAGCTCGGGGTTATTGGGCCTATCGAACACTGAAGCTTTCTTT. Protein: CASSSGLLGLSNTEAFF.

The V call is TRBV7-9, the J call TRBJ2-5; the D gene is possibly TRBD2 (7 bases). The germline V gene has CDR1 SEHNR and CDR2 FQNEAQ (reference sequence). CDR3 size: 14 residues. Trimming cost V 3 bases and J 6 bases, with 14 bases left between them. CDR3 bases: TGTGCCAGCAGCTTTTCGGGGGGCGAGAAGACCCAGTACTTC. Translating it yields CASSFSGGEKTQYF.

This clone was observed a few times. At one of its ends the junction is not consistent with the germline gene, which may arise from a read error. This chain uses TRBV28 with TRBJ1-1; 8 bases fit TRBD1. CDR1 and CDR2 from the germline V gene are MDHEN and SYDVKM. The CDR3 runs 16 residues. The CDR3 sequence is CASRPSGTGVNTESFF. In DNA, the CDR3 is TGTGCCAGCAGGCCCTCCGGGACAGGTGTAAACACTGAATCTTTCTTT.

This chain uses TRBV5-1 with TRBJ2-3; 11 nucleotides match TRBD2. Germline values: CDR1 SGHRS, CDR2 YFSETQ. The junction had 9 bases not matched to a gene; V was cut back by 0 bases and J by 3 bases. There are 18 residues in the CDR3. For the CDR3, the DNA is TGCGCCAGCAGCTTGGGAGGATGGTCTAGCGGGAGGACAGATACGCAGTATTTT. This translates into CASSLGGWSSGRTDTQYF.

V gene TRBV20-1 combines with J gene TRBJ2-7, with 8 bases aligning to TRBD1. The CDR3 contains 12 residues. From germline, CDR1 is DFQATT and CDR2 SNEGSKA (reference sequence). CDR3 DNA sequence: TGCAGCGCCGGACAGGGCGCTTACGAGCAGTACTTC. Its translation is CSAGQGAYEQYF.

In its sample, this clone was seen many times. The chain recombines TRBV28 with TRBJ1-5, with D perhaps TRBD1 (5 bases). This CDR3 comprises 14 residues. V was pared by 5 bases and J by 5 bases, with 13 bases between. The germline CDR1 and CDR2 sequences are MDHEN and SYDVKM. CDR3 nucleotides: TGTGCCAGCAGTCTGGGACGCAGTCATCAGCCCCAGCATTTT. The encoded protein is CASSLGRSHQPQHF.

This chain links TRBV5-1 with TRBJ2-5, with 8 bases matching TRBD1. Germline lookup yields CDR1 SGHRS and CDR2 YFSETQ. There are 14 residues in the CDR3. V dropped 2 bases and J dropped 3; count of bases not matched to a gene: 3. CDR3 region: CASSLRQGKETQYF. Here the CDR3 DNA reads TGCGCCAGCAGCTTACGACAGGGGAAAGAGACCCAGTACTTC.

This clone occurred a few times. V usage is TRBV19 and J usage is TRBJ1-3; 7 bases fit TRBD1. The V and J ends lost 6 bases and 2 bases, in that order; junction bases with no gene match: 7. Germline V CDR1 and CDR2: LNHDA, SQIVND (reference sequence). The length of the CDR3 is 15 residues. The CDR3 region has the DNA TGTGCCAGTAGCGAGGACAGGCGTGCTGGAAACACCATATATTTT. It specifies CASSEDRRAGNTIYF. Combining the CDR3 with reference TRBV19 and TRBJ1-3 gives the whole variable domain DGGITQSPKYLFRKEGQNVTLSCEQNLNHDAMYWYRQDPGQGLRLIYYSQIVNDFQKGDIAEGYSVSREKKESFPLTVTSAQKNPTAFYLCASSEDRRAGNTIYFGEGSWLTVV.

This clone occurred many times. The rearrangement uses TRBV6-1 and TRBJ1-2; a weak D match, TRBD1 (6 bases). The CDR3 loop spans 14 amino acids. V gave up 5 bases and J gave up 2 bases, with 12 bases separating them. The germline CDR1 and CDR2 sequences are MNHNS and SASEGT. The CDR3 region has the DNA TGTGCCAGCAGTAGGACAGAACGGAACTATGGCTACACCTTC. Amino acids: CASSRTERNYGYTF.

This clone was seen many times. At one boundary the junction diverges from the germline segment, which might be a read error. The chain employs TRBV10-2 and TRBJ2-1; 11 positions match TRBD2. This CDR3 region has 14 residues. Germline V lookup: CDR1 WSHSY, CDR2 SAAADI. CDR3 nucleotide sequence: TGCGTCAGCAGTTTAGCGGGAGGGTACAATGAGCAGCTCTTC. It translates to CVSSLAGGYNEQLF.

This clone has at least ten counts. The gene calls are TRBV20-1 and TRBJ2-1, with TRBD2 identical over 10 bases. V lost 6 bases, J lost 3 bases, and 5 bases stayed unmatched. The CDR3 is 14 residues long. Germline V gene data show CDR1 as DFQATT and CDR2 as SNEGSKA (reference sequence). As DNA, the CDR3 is TGCAGTGCACTAGCGGGATTAGGCTACAATGAGCAGTTCTTC. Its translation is CSALAGLGYNEQFF.

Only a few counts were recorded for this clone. DNA for the CDR3: TGTGCCAGCAGTACCCCTGGTAGCAGAGAGACCCAGTACTTC. Translating gives CASSTPGSRETQYF. The chain links TRBV6-2 or TRBV6-3 to TRBJ2-5; D is uncertain. Germline V gene lookup returns CDR1 MNHEY and CDR2 SVGEGT. The CDR3 sequence is 14 residues long. Trimming left V 5 bases short and J 4 bases short, with 14 bases between.

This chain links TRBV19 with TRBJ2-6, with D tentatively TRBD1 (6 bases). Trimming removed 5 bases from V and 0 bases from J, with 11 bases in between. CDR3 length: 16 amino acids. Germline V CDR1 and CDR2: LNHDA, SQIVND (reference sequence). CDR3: CASSGNRVSGANVLTF. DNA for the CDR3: TGTGCCAGTAGTGGAAACAGGGTCTCTGGGGCCAACGTCCTGACTTTC.

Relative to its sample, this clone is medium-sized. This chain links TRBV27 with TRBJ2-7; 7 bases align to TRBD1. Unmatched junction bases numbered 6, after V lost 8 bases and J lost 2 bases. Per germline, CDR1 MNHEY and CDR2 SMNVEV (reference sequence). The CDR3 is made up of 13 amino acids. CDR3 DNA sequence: TGTGCCAGCGCTCGGGGACAGCCCTACGAGCAGTACTTC. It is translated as CASARGQPYEQYF.

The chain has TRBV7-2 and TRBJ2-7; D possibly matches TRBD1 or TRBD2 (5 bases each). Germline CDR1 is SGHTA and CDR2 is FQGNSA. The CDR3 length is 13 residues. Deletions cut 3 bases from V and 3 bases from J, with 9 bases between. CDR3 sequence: CASSLGPNYEQYF. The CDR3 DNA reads TGTGCCAGCAGCTTGGGACCCAACTACGAGCAGTACTTC.